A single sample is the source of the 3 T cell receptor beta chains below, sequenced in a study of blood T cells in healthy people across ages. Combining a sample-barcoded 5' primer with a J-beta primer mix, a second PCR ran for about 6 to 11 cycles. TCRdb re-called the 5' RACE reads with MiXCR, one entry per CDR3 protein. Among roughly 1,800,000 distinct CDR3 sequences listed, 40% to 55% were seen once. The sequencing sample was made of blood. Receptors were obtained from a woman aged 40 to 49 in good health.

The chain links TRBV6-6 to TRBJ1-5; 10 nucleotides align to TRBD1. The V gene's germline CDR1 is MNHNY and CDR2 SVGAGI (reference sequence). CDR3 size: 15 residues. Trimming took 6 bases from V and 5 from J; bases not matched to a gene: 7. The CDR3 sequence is CASSPGQGIYQPQHF. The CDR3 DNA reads TGTGCCAGCAGCCCGGGACAGGGGATTTATCAGCCCCAGCATTTT.

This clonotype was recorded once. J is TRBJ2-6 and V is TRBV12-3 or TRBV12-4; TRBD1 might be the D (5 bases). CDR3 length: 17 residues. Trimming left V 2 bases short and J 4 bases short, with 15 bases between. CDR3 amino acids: CASSLFPGSSGANVLTF. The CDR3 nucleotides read TGTGCCAGCAGTTTATTTCCAGGGTCGTCAGGGGCCAACGTCCTGACTTTC.

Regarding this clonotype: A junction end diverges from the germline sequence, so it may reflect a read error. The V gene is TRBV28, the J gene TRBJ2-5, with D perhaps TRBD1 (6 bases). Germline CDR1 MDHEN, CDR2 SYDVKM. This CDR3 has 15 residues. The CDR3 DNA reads TGTGCCAGCAGTTCCCCTACAGGGATCCAAGGGACCCAGTACTTC. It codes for CASSSPTGIQGTQYF.